Detailed here is one TCR beta chain. No antigen is known for it. The protocol was immunoSEQ multiplex PCR, while the TCRdb copy is restricted to in-frame clones and leaves out a portion. This sample yields more than 5,500 clones, of which under 85% are seen a single time; about 15% belongs to the top ten. This entry is derived from a study of chemoradiotherapy in HPV16-positive cancers. Study-level findings and limits: Non-HPV-specific T cells did not expand in tumors during treatment, whereas candidate HPV-specific clones and E7-related motifs did. Better recurrence-free survival went with HPV-responsive T-cell expansion in HPV16-positive patients.

Repeated repertoire sampling spanned the course of chemoradiotherapy. This sequence was found in a human donor with HPV-associated anogenital cancer. This specimen was taken from a patient who underwent chemoradiotherapy.

The CDR3 region is CASSSPVTDTQYF. The CDR3 nucleotides read TGTGCCAGCAGTTCCCCCGTCACAGATACGCAGTATTTT. V gene TRBV28 combines with J gene TRBJ2-3, with D unresolved. Trimming left V 4 bases short and J 2 bases short, with 7 bases between. Germline CDR1 is MDHEN and CDR2 is SYDVKM. The CDR3 covers 13 residues. Using reference TRBV28 and TRBJ2-3 for the parts outside the CDR3, the full variable domain is DVKVTQSSRYLVKRTGEKVFLECVQDMDHENMFWYRQDPGLGLRLIYFSYDVKMKEKGDIPEGYSVSREKKERFSLILESASTNQTSMYLCASSSPVTDTQYFGPGTRLTVL.